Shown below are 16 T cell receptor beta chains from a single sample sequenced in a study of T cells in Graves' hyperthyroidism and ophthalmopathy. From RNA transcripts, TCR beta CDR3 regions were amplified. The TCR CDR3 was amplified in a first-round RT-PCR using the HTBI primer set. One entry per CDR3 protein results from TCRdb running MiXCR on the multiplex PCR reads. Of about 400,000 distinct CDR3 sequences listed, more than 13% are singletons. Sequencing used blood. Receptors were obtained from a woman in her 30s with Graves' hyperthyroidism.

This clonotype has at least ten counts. This chain's CDR3 is CASSIGQGVDGYTF. For the CDR3, the DNA is TGCGCCAGCAGCATAGGACAGGGAGTAGATGGCTACACCTTC. The chain links TRBV5-1 to TRBJ1-2, with 8 bases matching TRBD1. The CDR3 covers 14 residues. V was pared by 4 bases and J by 6 bases, with 8 bases of the junction left unmatched. CDR1 and CDR2 from the germline V gene are SGHRS and YFSETQ.

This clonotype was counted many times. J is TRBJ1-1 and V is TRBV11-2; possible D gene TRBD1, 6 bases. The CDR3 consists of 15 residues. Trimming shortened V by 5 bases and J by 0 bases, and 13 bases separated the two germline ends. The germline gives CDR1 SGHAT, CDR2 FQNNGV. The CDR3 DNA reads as TGTGCCAGCAGCACGTTGACAGGATTGAACACTGAAGCTTTCTTT. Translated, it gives CASSTLTGLNTEAFF. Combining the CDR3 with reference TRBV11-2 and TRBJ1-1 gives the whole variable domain EAGVAQSPRYKIIEKRQSVAFWCNPISGHATLYWYQQILGQGPKLLIQFQNNGVVDDSQLPKDRFSAERLKGVDSTLKIQPAKLEDSAVYLCASSTLTGLNTEAFFGQGTRLTVV.

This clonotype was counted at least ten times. CDR3 region: CASSQAKGRGNTEAFF. As DNA, the CDR3 is TGTGCCAGCAGCCAAGCTAAAGGCAGGGGAAACACTGAAGCTTTCTTT. The chain combines TRBV3-1 with TRBJ1-1; D may be TRBD1 (6 bases). Germline lookup yields CDR1 LGHDT and CDR2 YNNKEL (reference sequence). The CDR3 has 16 amino acids. V shed 1 base and J shed 2 bases, with 14 bases lying between them. The whole variable domain, filled in from reference TRBV3-1 and TRBJ1-1, reads DTAVSQTPKYLVTQMGNDKSIKCEQNLGHDTMYWYKQDSKKFLKIMFSYNNKELIINETVPNRFSPKSPDKAHLNLHINSLELGDSAVYFCASSQAKGRGNTEAFFGQGTRLTVV.

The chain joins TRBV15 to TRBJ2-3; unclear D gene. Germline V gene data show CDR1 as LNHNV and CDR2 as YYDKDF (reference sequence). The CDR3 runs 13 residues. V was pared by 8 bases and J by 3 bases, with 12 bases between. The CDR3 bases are TGTGCCACCGCCCGGCAGGTTACAGATACGCAGTATTTT. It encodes CATARQVTDTQYF.

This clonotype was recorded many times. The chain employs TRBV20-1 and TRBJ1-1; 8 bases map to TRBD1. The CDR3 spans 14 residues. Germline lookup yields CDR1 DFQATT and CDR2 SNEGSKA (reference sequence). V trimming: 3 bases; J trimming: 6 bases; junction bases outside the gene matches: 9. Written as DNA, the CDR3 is TGCAGTGCTAGGGACAGGGCTACCTCCGCTGAAGCTTTCTTT. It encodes CSARDRATSAEAFF.

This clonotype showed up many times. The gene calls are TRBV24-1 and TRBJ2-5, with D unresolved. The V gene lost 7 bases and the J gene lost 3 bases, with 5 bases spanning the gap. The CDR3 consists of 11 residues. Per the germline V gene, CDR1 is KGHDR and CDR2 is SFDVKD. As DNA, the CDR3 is TGTGCCACCAGCGTAGAAGAGACCCAGTACTTC. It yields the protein CATSVEETQYF.

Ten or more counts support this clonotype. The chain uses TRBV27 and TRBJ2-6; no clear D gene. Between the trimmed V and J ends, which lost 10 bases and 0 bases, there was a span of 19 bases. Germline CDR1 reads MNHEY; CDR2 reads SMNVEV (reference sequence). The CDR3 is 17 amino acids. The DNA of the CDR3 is TGTGCCATCGCGCCTAAAAGCCATTACTCTGGGGCCAACGTCCTGACTTTC. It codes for CAIAPKSHYSGANVLTF.

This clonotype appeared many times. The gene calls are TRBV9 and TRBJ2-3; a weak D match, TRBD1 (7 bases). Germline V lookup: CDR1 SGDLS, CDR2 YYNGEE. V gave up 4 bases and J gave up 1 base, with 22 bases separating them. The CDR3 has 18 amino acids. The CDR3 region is CASSYNPRGASGTDTQYF. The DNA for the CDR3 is TGTGCCAGCAGCTACAACCCCAGGGGGGCTAGCGGCACAGATACGCAGTATTTT.

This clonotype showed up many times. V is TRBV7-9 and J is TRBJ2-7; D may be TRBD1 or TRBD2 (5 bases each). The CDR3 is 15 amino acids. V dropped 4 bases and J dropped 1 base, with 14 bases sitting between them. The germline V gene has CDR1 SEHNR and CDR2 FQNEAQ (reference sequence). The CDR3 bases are TGTGCCAGCAGCTCCAGAGGGCAGGGTTCCTACGAGCAGTACTTC. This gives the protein CASSSRGQGSYEQYF.

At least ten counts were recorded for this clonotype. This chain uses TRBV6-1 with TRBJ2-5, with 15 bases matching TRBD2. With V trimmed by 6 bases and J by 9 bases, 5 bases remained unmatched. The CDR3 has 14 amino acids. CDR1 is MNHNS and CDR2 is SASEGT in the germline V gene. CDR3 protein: CASSPGLAGGAQYF. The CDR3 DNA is TGTGCCAGCAGCCCCGGACTAGCGGGAGGGGCCCAGTACTTC.

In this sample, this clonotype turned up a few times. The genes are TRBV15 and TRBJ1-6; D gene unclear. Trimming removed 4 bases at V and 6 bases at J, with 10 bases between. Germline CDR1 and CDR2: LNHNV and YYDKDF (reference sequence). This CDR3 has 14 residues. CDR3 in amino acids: CATSKRSGNSPLHF. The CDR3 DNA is TGTGCCACCAGCAAACGTAGTGGTAATTCACCCCTCCACTTT.

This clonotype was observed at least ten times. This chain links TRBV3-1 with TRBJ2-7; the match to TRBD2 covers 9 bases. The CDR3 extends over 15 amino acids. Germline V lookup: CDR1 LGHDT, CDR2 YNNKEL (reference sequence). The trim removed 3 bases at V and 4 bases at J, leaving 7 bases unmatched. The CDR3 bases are TGTGCCAGCAGCCAGACTAGCGGTGGGTGGTACGAGCAGTACTTC. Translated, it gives CASSQTSGGWYEQYF.

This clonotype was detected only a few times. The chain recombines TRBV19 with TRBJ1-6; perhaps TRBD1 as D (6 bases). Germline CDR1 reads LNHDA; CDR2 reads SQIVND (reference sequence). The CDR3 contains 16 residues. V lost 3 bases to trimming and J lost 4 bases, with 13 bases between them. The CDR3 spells CASSITGLDYNSPLHF. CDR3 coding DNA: TGTGCCAGTAGTATTACAGGGCTGGATTATAATTCACCCCTCCACTTT.

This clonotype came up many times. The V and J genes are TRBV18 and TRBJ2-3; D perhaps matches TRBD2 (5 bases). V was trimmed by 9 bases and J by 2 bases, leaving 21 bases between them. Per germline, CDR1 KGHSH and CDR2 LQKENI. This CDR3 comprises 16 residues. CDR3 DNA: TGTGCCAGTTCCACGGCCGATGGCGGGTTCACAGATACGCAGTATTTT. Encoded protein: CASSTADGGFTDTQYF. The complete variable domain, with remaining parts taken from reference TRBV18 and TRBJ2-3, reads NAGVMQNPRHLVRRRGQEARLRCSPMKGHSHVYWYRQLPEEGLKFMVYLQKENIIDESGMPKERFSAEFPKEGPSILRIQQVVRGDSAAYFCASSTADGGFTDTQYFGPGTRLTVL.

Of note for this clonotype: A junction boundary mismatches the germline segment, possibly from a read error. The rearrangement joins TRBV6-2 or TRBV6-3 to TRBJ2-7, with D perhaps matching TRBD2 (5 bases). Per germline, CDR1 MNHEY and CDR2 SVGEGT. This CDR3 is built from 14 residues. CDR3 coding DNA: TGTGCCGGCAGTTACCCGGACCAAACGGGAGAGCAGTACTTC. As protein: CAGSYPDQTGEQYF.

The CDR3: CATSTGGEKLFF. The DNA for the CDR3 is TGTGCCACCAGTACGGGGGGAGAAAAACTGTTTTTT. The rearrangement links TRBV15 to TRBJ1-4; tentatively, D is TRBD1 (5 bases). From germline, CDR1 is LNHNV and CDR2 YYDKDF (reference sequence). The CDR3 has 12 residues. Trimming pared 6 bases from V and 8 bases from J, leaving 10 bases between.